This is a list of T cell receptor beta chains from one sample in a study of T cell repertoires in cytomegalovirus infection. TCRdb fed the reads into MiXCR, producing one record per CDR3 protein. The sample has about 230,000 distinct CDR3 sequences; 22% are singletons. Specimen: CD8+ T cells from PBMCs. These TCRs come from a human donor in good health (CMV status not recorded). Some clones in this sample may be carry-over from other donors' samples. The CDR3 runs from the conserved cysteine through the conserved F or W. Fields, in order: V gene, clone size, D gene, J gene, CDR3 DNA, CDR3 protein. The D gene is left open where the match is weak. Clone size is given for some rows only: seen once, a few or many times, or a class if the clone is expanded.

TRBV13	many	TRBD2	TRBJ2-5	TGTGCCAGCAGCCCTCGACTAGCGGGGGCAAAAGAGACCCAGTACTTC	CASSPRLAGAKETQYF
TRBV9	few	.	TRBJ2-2	TGTGCCAGCAGCGGATATACTAGGGAGCTGTTTTTT	CASSGYTRELFF
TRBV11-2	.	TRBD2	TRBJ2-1	TGTGCCAGAAGTGATATTCGGGCAGTAGCGGGGGGAAAATCCTATGAGCAGTTCTTC	CARSDIRAVAGGKSYEQFF
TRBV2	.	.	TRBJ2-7	TGTGCCAGCAGTGAATGGGGCAGGTCCTACGAGCAGTACTTC	CASSEWGRSYEQYF
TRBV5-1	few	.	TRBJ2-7	TGCGCCAGCAGACCCTCTGAGGGGAATCACTACGAGCAGTACTTC	CASRPSEGNHYEQYF
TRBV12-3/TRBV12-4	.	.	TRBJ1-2	TGTGCCAGCAGTTTGTCTGGGGTCAGAGTGAGTGGCTACACCTTC	CASSLSGVRVSGYTF
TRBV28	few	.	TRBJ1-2	TGTGCCAGCAGATTAACGGGGGGTAACTATGGCTACACCTTC	CASRLTGGNYGYTF
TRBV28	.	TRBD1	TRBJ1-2	TGTGCCAGCAGTTTACCAGGGGGTCTTGGCTATGGCTACACCTTC	CASSLPGGLGYGYTF
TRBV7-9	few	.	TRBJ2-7	TGTGCCAGCAGCCACGCCCAGGGGGGAAGCTCCTACGAGCAGTACTTC	CASSHAQGGSSYEQYF
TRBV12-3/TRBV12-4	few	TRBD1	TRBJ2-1	TGTGCGGCGGCAGGGGGCGTCTACAATGAGCAGTTCTTC	CAAAGGVYNEQFF
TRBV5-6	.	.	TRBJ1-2	TGTGCCAGCAGCTTGTGGGCCGGGAACCCAAGGGATGGCTACACCTTC	CASSLWAGNPRDGYTF
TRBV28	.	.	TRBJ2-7	TGTGCCAGCAGTAGCTTGGGCTACGAGCAGTACTTC	CASSSLGYEQYF
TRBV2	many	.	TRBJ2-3	TGTGCCAGCAAATACAGGGTTGGGGTGATAGATACGCAGTATTTT	CASKYRVGVIDTQYF
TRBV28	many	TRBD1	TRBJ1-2	TGTGCCAGCTGCTCCCGGACAGGGGGTTCTGGCTACACCTTC	CASCSRTGGSGYTF
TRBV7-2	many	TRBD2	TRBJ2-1	TGTGCCAGCAGCTGGAGCGGGGGCAACAATGAGCAGTTCTTC	CASSWSGGNNEQFF
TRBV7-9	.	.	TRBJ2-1	TGTGCCAGCAGCCCCGGACAATTGGAGCAGTTCTTC	CASSPGQLEQFF
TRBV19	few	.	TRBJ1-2	TGTGCCAGCATGACAGGCTTTGGGTATGGCTACACCTTC	CASMTGFGYGYTF
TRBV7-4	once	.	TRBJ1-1	TGTGCCAGCAGCCCTGCCACGGGAGTGAACACTGAAGCTTTCTTT	CASSPATGVNTEAFF
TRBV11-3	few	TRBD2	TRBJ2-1	TGTGCCAACCGGACTAGCGGGGGGATTTACAATGAGCAGTTCTTC	CANRTSGGIYNEQFF
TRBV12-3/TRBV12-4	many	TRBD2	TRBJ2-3	TGTGCCAGCAGCGGGGGGACGATGAGCACAGATACGCAGTATTTT	CASSGGTMSTDTQYF
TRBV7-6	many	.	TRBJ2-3	TGTGCCAGCAGCTTAGAGCATCAGGAGCAAGGGGGCACAGATACGCAGTATTTT	CASSLEHQEQGGTDTQYF
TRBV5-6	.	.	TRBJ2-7	TGTGCCAGCAGTTCGGTGGGTTTAGAGCAGTACTTC	CASSSVGLEQYF
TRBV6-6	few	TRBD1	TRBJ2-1	TGTGCCAGCAGTAAATACGGGACAGGGATGGGGGCAATGGGGGACAATGAGCAGTTCTTC	CASSKYGTGMGAMGDNEQFF
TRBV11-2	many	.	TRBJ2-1	TGTGCCAGCAGCTTAGTAGGGCTGGGGCCCAATGAGCAGTTCTTC	CASSLVGLGPNEQFF
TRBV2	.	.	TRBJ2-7	TGTGCCAGCAGTGAAGGGAGAGGAACCTACGAGCAGTACTTC	CASSEGRGTYEQYF
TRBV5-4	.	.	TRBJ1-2	TGTGCCAGCAGCTTGGTCGGAGCACTGAACTATGGCTACACCTTC	CASSLVGALNYGYTF
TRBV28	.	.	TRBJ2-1	TGTGCCAGCAGTTTTGACCTACTAGCCGGCAATGAGCAGTTCTTC	CASSFDLLAGNEQFF
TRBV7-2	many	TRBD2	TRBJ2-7	TGTGCCAGCAGCTCCCTAGCGGGGGGTCTCCCGTACGAGCAGTACTTC	CASSSLAGGLPYEQYF
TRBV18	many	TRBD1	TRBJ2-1	TGTGCCAGCTCACCATGGCAGGGGGAAAATAGTGAGCAGTTCTTC	CASSPWQGENSEQFF
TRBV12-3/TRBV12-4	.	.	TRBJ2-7	TGTGCCAGCAGTCGGGCGGGACGGTCCTACGAGCAGTACTTC	CASSRAGRSYEQYF
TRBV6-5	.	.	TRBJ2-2	TGTGCCAGCAGTTACTCGGCCCGGGGTCGGACCGGGGAGCTGTTTTTT	CASSYSARGRTGELFF
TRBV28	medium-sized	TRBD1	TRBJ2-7	TGTGCCAGCAGTTCACCGGGACAGGGACTCTTCTACGAGCAGTACTTC	CASSSPGQGLFYEQYF
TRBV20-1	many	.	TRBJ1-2	TGCAGTTCAAAGTCCCGACAGTTAGATGGCTATGGCTACACCTTC	CSSKSRQLDGYGYTF
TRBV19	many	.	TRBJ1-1	TGTGCCAGTAGTATGGTCTTCAGTACTGAAGCTTTCTTT	CASSMVFSTEAFF
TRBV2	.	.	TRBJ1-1	TGTGCCAGCAGTACGATTGCCGGGACACCGAACACTGAAGCTTTCTTT	CASSTIAGTPNTEAFF
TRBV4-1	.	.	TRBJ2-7	TGCGCCAGCACCCTAAAGGTGGGGACGGCCAGAGAGCAGTACTTC	CASTLKVGTAREQYF
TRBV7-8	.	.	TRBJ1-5	TGTGCCAGCAGCTTAGGGGACACAAATCAGCCCCAGCATTTT	CASSLGDTNQPQHF
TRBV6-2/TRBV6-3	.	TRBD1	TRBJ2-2	TGTGCCAGCAGTCGACCGGGACAGGGGCTCGGGGAGCTGTTTTTT	CASSRPGQGLGELFF
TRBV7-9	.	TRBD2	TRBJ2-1	TGTGCCAGCAGCCGCGTTTCTAGCGGGGGGTACAATGAGCAGTTCTTC	CASSRVSSGGYNEQFF
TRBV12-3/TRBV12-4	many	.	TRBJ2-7	TGTGCCAGCAGCTTAGGAGGGCCCTACGAGCAGTACTTC	CASSLGGPYEQYF
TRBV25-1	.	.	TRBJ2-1	TGTGCCAGCAGTGAACAGCGTGGAGTTACAATTGAGCAGTTCTTC	CASSEQRGVTIEQFF
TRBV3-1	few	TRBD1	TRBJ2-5	TGTGCCAGCAGTAAGGGGGCAGGAGAGACCCAGTACTTC	CASSKGAGETQYF
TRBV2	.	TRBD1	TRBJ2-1	TGTGCCAGCCCCAAACCGGGACAGGGGAGGAATGAGCAGTTCTTC	CASPKPGQGRNEQFF
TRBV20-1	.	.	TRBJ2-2	TGCAGTGCGACCGAAGGGTATGGCGGCACCGGGGAGCTGTTTTTT	CSATEGYGGTGELFF
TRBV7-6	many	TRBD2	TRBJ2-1	TGTGCCAGCAGCTTTCTAGCGGGGATTTACAATGAGCAGTTCTTC	CASSFLAGIYNEQFF
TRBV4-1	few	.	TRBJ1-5	TGCGCCAGCAGCCAAGATTCGGCTCCCTGGCCCCAGCATTTT	CASSQDSAPWPQHF
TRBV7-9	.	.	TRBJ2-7	TGTGCCAGCAGCTTAGGGTTCGGCAACTCCTACGAGCAGTACTTC	CASSLGFGNSYEQYF
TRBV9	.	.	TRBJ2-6	TGTGCCAGCAGCGTAGGATCCTCTGGGGCCAACGTCCTGACTTTC	CASSVGSSGANVLTF
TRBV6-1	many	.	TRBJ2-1	TGTGCCAGCAGTGAATGGCAGTACAATGAGCAGTTCTTC	CASSEWQYNEQFF
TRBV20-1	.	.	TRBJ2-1	TGCGGTGCTAGAGAGGCTAGCGCTCTAATGGATGAGCAGTTCTTC	CGAREASALMDEQFF
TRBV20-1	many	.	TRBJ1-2	TGCAGTGCTAGATACCCAGGGGAGTATGGCTACACCTTC	CSARYPGEYGYTF
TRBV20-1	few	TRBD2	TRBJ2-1	TGCAGTGCTAGCTCGCCTAGCGGGGGGAGGCGGCAGTTCTTC	CSASSPSGGRRQFF
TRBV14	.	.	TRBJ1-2	TGTGCCAGCAGCCAAGATTCAGCCTATGGCTACACCTTC	CASSQDSAYGYTF
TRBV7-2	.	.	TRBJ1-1	TGTGCCAGCAGCCCTTACATGAACACTGAAGCTTTCTTT	CASSPYMNTEAFF
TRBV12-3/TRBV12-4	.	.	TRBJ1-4	TGTGCCAGCAGAGCCGATGAAAAACTGTTTTTT	CASRADEKLFF
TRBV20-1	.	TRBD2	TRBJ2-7	TGCAGTGCTAGAGGAATCTCTAGCGGGGGGTACGAGCAGTACTTC	CSARGISSGGYEQYF